This T cell receptor (beta chain) was captured by sequencing in a study of response to subunit inactivated influenza vaccine. Broader study findings: With each seasonal influenza vaccination, the authors suggested, few new T cells are recruited.

Worth noting for this clonotype: Its target is unknown.

Deletions cut 1 base from V and 7 bases from J, with 14 bases between. CDR1 and CDR2 from the germline V gene are SEHNR and FQNEAQ (reference sequence). The CDR3 extends over 15 amino acids. TCRdb reprocessed the RT-PCR reads with MiXCR, giving one entry per CDR3 protein. The repertoire holds a few hundred thousand distinct CDR3 sequences, with more than 7% as singletons. This clonotype was sampled from a man between 50 and 69 years old who received an inactivated influenza vaccine. The J gene is TRBJ1-5, the V gene TRBV7-9, with D possibly matching TRBD1 (5 bases). Sample: PBMCs from blood, taken about 24 months after vaccination. The CDR3 spells CASSLDRGGRQPQHF. Written as DNA, the CDR3 is TGTGCCAGCAGCTTAGACCGTGGGGGGAGGCAGCCCCAGCATTTT.